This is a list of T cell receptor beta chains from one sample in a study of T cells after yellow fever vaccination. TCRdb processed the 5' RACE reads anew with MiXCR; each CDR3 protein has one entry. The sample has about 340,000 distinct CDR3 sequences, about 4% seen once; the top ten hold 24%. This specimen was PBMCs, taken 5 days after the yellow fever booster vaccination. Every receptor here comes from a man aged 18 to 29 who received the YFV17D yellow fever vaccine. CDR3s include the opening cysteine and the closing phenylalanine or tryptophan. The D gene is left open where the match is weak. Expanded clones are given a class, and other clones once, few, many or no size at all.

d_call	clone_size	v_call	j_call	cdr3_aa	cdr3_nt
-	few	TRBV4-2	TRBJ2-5	CASSQPQGQGETQYF	TGTGCCAGCAGCCAACCCCAGGGCCAGGGCGAGACCCAGTACTTC
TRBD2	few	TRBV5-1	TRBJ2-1	CASSRTSGGARSYNEQFF	TGCGCCAGCAGCAGGACTAGCGGGGGGGCCAGGTCCTACAATGAGCAGTTCTTC
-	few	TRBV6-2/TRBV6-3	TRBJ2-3	CASRLQGWSATDTQYF	TGTGCCAGCAGACTACAGGGATGGTCGGCCACAGATACGCAGTATTTT
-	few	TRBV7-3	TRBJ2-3	CASSLVGGPDQGTQYF	TGTGCCAGCAGCTTAGTCGGTGGACCGGATCAGGGTACGCAGTATTTT
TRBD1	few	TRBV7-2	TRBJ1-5	CASSEGQNQPQHF	TGTGCCAGCAGCGAGGGACAGAATCAGCCCCAGCATTTT
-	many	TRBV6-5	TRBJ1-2	CASRPGANYGYTF	TGTGCCAGCCGTCCAGGGGCTAACTATGGCTACACCTTC
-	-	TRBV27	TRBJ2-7	CASSLSRGRLNSKTYEQYF	TGTGCCAGCAGTTTATCGAGGGGACGTTTAAACTCTAAGACCTACGAGCAGTACTTC
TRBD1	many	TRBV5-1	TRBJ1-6	CASSLQGASISPLHF	TGCGCCAGCAGCTTGCAGGGGGCCTCAATTTCACCCCTCCACTTT
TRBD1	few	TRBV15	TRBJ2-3	CATSRGTGGPDTQYF	TGTGCCACCAGCAGAGGGACAGGGGGTCCAGATACGCAGTATTTT
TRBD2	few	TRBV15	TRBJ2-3	CATSRELSGGVYTSTDTQYF	TGTGCCACCAGCAGAGAATTGAGCGGGGGGGTTTATACTAGCACAGATACGCAGTATTTT
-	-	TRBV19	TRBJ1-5	CASSMEPSSNQPQHF	TGTGCCAGTAGTATGGAGCCCTCTTCTAATCAGCCCCAGCATTTT
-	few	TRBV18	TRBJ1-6	CASSPDSNSPLHF	TGTGCCAGCTCACCGGATAGTAATTCACCCCTCCACTTT
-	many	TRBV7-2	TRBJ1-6	CASSLLGIRSRSYNSPLHF	TGTGCCAGCAGCTTATTAGGAATACGGTCCAGGTCCTATAATTCACCCCTCCACTTT
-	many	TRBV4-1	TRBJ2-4	CASSPATSLEKNIQYF	TGCGCCAGCAGCCCCGCTACCTCTCTAGAAAAAAACATTCAGTACTTC
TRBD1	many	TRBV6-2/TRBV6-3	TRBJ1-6	CASSSIDRGRSPLHF	TGTGCCAGCAGTTCCATCGACAGGGGTCGGTCACCCCTCCACTTT